Given below is one T cell receptor beta chain in context. The entry originates in a study of T cells in tumors after PD-1 blockade. The data were produced by immunoSEQ multiplex PCR, yet TCRdb's version contains in-frame clones alone and is incomplete. This sample has 50,000 or so clones; more than 75% occur once, and the top ten carry approximately 15%. The specimen was PBMCs, collected before anti-PD-1 treatment. The TCR comes from a human donor with basal cell carcinoma.

This CDR3 is CASSGGSEGGELFF. In DNA form, the CDR3 reads TGTGCCAGCAGCGGTGGGTCGGAAGGGGGGGAGCTGTTTTTT. The chain employs TRBV2 and TRBJ2-2; no reliable D call. Per germline, CDR1 SNHLY and CDR2 FYNNEI. The CDR3 spans 14 residues. Trimming left V 6 bases short and J 8 bases short, with 16 bases between.